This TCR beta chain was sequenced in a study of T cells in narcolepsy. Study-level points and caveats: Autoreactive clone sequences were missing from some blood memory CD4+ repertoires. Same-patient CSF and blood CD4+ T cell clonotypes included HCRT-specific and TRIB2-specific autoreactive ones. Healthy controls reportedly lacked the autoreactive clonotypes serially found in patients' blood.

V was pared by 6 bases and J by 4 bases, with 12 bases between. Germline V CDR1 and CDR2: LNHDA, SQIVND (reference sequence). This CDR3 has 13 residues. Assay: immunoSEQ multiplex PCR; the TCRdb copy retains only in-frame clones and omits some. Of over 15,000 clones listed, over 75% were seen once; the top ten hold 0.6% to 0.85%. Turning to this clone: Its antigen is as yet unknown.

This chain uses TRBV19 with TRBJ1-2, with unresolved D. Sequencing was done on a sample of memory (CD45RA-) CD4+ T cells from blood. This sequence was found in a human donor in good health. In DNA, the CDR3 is TGTGCCAGTAGCTACCACCCCCTCTATGGCTACACCTTC. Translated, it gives CASSYHPLYGYTF. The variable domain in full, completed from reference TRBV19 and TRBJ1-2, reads DGGITQSPKYLFRKEGQNVTLSCEQNLNHDAMYWYRQDPGQGLRLIYYSQIVNDFQKGDIAEGYSVSREKKESFPLTVTSAQKNPTAFYLCASSYHPLYGYTFGSGTRLTVV.